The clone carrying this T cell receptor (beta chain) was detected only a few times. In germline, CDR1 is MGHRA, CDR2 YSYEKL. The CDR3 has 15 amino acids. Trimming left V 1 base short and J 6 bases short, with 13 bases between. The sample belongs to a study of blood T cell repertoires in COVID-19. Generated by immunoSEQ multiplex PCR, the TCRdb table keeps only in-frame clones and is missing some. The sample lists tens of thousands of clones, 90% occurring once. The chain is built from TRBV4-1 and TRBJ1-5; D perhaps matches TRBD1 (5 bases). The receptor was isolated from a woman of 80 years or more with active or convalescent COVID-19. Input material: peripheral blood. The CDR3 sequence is CASSQGEQDGQPQHF. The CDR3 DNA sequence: TGCGCCAGCAGCCAAGGGGAACAGGACGGTCAGCCCCAGCATTTT.